Listed below are T cell receptor beta chains from one sample, sequenced in a study of blood T cell repertoires in COVID-19. TCRdb's copy holds only in-frame clones and misses some; the assay was immunoSEQ multiplex PCR. This sample has approximately 440,000 clones; roughly 87% occur once, and the top ten carry 0.7%. Sequencing was carried out using PBMCs or T cells enriched from blood (not recorded which). These receptors came from a woman between 18 and 30 years old who had recovered from COVID-19. CDR3s include the opening cysteine and the closing phenylalanine or tryptophan. Each record gives: D gene, clone size, J gene, V gene, CDR3 protein, CDR3 DNA. A D gene is named only where the DNA matches it firmly. The size of a clone is reported for some rows only, either as once, few or many, or as a class for expanded clones.

d_call: -; clone_size: once; j_call: TRBJ2-7; v_call: TRBV2; cdr3_aa: CASSDGRQTPGSYEQYF; cdr3_nt: TGTGCCAGCAGCGATGGCCGACAGACTCCTGGCTCCTACGAGCAGTACTTC
d_call: -; clone_size: -; j_call: TRBJ2-1; v_call: TRBV5-1; cdr3_aa: CASTSGNEQFF; cdr3_nt: TGCGCCAGCACTTCAGGGAATGAGCAGTTCTTC
d_call: TRBD2; clone_size: -; j_call: TRBJ2-7; v_call: TRBV4-1; cdr3_aa: CASSQVGRGAYEQYF; cdr3_nt: TGCGCCAGCAGCCAAGTGGGGCGGGGGGCCTACGAGCAGTACTTC
d_call: -; clone_size: -; j_call: TRBJ1-1; v_call: TRBV28; cdr3_aa: CASRETGDMNTEAFF; cdr3_nt: TGTGCCAGCAGAGAGACGGGGGATATGAACACTGAAGCTTTCTTT
d_call: -; clone_size: -; j_call: TRBJ2-7; v_call: TRBV27; cdr3_aa: CASSSTGDYEQYF; cdr3_nt: TGTGCCAGCAGTTCCACGGGGGACTACGAGCAGTACTTC
d_call: -; clone_size: once; j_call: TRBJ2-5; v_call: TRBV14; cdr3_aa: CASSQTVTKTVLETQYF; cdr3_nt: TGTGCCAGCAGCCAAACTGTCACTAAGACAGTACTAGAGACCCAGTACTTC
d_call: -; clone_size: -; j_call: TRBJ1-2; v_call: TRBV23-1; cdr3_aa: CASSQSQAGDYGYTF; cdr3_nt: TGCGCCAGCAGTCAATCTCAGGCAGGGGACTATGGCTACACCTTC
d_call: TRBD1; clone_size: -; j_call: TRBJ2-7; v_call: TRBV7-2; cdr3_aa: CASSLAWTGAYEQYF; cdr3_nt: TGTGCCAGCAGCTTAGCGTGGACAGGGGCCTACGAGCAGTACTTC
d_call: -; clone_size: once; j_call: TRBJ2-7; v_call: TRBV5-1; cdr3_aa: CASSAEGGPGEQYF; cdr3_nt: TGCGCCAGCAGCGCGGAGGGAGGTCCGGGCGAGCAGTACTTC
d_call: -; clone_size: -; j_call: TRBJ1-1; v_call: TRBV12-5; cdr3_aa: CANAPSTGSNEAFF; cdr3_nt: TGTGCTAACGCTCCAAGCACAGGGAGTAATGAAGCTTTCTTT
d_call: -; clone_size: -; j_call: TRBJ2-6; v_call: TRBV12-5; cdr3_aa: CASGPNSGANVLTF; cdr3_nt: TGTGCTAGTGGCCCTAACTCTGGGGCCAACGTCCTGACTTTC
d_call: -; clone_size: few; j_call: TRBJ2-3; v_call: TRBV2; cdr3_aa: CASSGTRVPDTQYF; cdr3_nt: TGTGCCAGCAGTGGTACTAGAGTTCCAGATACGCAGTATTTT
d_call: TRBD1; clone_size: -; j_call: TRBJ1-1; v_call: TRBV14; cdr3_aa: CASSPPSKDRTGANTEAFF; cdr3_nt: TGTGCCAGCAGCCCTCCCTCTAAAGATAGGACAGGGGCGAACACTGAAGCTTTCTTT
d_call: -; clone_size: once; j_call: TRBJ1-1; v_call: TRBV6-5; cdr3_aa: CASSSLRRDTEAFF; cdr3_nt: TGTGCCAGCAGTTCGTTGAGGCGGGACACTGAAGCTTTCTTT
d_call: -; clone_size: few; j_call: TRBJ2-7; v_call: TRBV6-5; cdr3_aa: CASSLSLSYEQYF; cdr3_nt: TGTGCCAGCAGTTTATCCCTCTCCTACGAGCAGTACTTC
d_call: TRBD1; clone_size: -; j_call: TRBJ1-5; v_call: TRBV11-2; cdr3_aa: CASSPLPTGEYQPQHF; cdr3_nt: TGTGCCAGCAGCCCTCTACCGACAGGGGAATATCAGCCCCAGCATTTT
d_call: TRBD1; clone_size: -; j_call: TRBJ1-5; v_call: TRBV12-3/TRBV12-4; cdr3_aa: CASSGTGNQPQHF; cdr3_nt: TGTGCCAGTTCCGGGACAGGGAATCAGCCCCAGCATTTT
d_call: TRBD2; clone_size: -; j_call: TRBJ2-1; v_call: TRBV15; cdr3_aa: CATSRGPSGGSQFF; cdr3_nt: TGTGCCACCAGCAGAGGACCTAGCGGGGGGTCACAGTTCTTC
d_call: -; clone_size: -; j_call: TRBJ1-6; v_call: TRBV3-1/TRBV3-2; cdr3_aa: CASSQEVDSLLHF; cdr3_nt: TGTGCCAGCAGCCAAGAAGTAGACAGCCTACTCCACTTT
d_call: TRBD1; clone_size: -; j_call: TRBJ1-2; v_call: TRBV28; cdr3_aa: CASTTSATGFNYGYTF; cdr3_nt: TGTGCCAGCACCACATCCGCGACAGGGTTTAACTATGGCTACACCTTC
d_call: -; clone_size: -; j_call: TRBJ2-7; v_call: TRBV27; cdr3_aa: CASSSNTGQSPYEQYF; cdr3_nt: TGTGCCAGCAGTTCAAACACCGGACAGTCGCCCTACGAGCAGTACTTC
d_call: TRBD2; clone_size: few; j_call: TRBJ2-1; v_call: TRBV4-2; cdr3_aa: CASSRNSGGQYNEQFF; cdr3_nt: TGTGCCAGCAGCCGCAATAGCGGGGGGCAATACAATGAGCAGTTCTTC
d_call: TRBD1; clone_size: -; j_call: TRBJ1-6; v_call: TRBV2; cdr3_aa: CASRQGAESPLHF; cdr3_nt: TGTGCCAGCAGGCAGGGGGCAGAATCACCCCTCCACTTT
d_call: -; clone_size: -; j_call: TRBJ1-4; v_call: TRBV3-1/TRBV3-2; cdr3_aa: CASSPTAGTNEKLFF; cdr3_nt: TGTGCCAGCAGCCCGACAGCGGGTACTAATGAAAAACTGTTTTTT
d_call: -; clone_size: -; j_call: TRBJ1-6; v_call: TRBV12-3/TRBV12-4; cdr3_aa: CASRGVNSPLHF; cdr3_nt: TGTGCCAGCAGAGGGGTCAATTCACCCCTCCACTTT
d_call: TRBD2; clone_size: -; j_call: TRBJ2-3; v_call: TRBV2; cdr3_aa: CASRGGGADDTQYF; cdr3_nt: TGTGCCAGCAGGGGCGGGGGGGCCGACGATACGCAGTATTTT
d_call: -; clone_size: -; j_call: TRBJ1-1; v_call: TRBV10-2; cdr3_aa: CASSLSRDLNTEAFF; cdr3_nt: TGCGCCAGCAGCTTAAGCCGGGACTTGAACACTGAAGCTTTCTTT
d_call: -; clone_size: -; j_call: TRBJ1-1; v_call: TRBV11-2; cdr3_aa: CASSSYGETEAFF; cdr3_nt: TGTGCCAGCAGCTCCTACGGGGAGACTGAAGCTTTCTTT
d_call: TRBD1; clone_size: -; j_call: TRBJ1-1; v_call: TRBV4-1; cdr3_aa: CASLRPGQATEAFF; cdr3_nt: TGCGCCAGCCTCAGACCGGGACAGGCAACTGAAGCTTTCTTT
d_call: -; clone_size: -; j_call: TRBJ2-3; v_call: TRBV11-3; cdr3_aa: CASSSHTTDTQYF; cdr3_nt: TGTGCCAGCAGCTCTCACACCACAGATACGCAGTATTTT
d_call: -; clone_size: -; j_call: TRBJ1-1; v_call: TRBV29-1; cdr3_aa: CSAAPYTENTEAFF; cdr3_nt: TGCAGCGCAGCTCCCTACACAGAAAACACTGAAGCTTTCTTT
d_call: -; clone_size: -; j_call: TRBJ1-1; v_call: TRBV4-1; cdr3_aa: CASSLREGTEAFF; cdr3_nt: TGCGCCAGCAGCCTCAGGGAGGGAACTGAAGCTTTCTTT